A single sample gave rise to the 25 T cell receptor beta chains below, sequenced in a study of memory CD4+ T cells and cytomegalovirus serostatus. Single viable CD3+CD4+CD8-CD45RO+ cells were sorted as the memory CD4+ T cells. Measured with immunoSEQ multiplex PCR; TCRdb has only the in-frame clones, and not every one. The sample contains tens of thousands of clones, 76% of which appear only once. Sequences were obtained from memory CD4+ T cells from blood. The receptors stem from an adult in good health and CMV-seropositive.

V is TRBV5-4 and J is TRBJ2-2, with D unclear. Germline CDR1 is SGHNT and CDR2 is YYREEE (reference sequence). The CDR3 contains 13 residues. V was clipped by 5 bases and J by 5 bases, with 10 bases between them. Written as DNA, the CDR3 is TGTGCCAGCAGAACTCAAGCTACCGGGGAGCTGTTTTTT. Protein product: CASRTQATGELFF.

This clone came up once. The rearrangement uses TRBV18 and TRBJ2-3; no firm D call. The length of the CDR3 is 14 residues. V lost 5 bases to trimming and J lost 4 bases, with 13 bases between them. CDR1 and CDR2 (germline): KGHSH, LQKENI. CDR3 residues: CASSSLTVADTQYF. Here the CDR3 DNA reads TGTGCCAGCTCATCTCTCACGGTTGCAGATACGCAGTATTTT.

This clone was seen just once. The chain joins TRBV28 to TRBJ1-5; a possible D gene is TRBD1 (6 bases). The germline V gene has CDR1 MDHEN and CDR2 SYDVKM. Trimming pared 4 bases from V and 9 bases from J, leaving 22 bases between. The CDR3 is made up of 16 amino acids. CDR3 in DNA: TGTGCCAGCAGTTCTAGTCAGGGGCCCTCGGATGTGCCCCAGCATTTT. It is translated as CASSSSQGPSDVPQHF.

There are a few counts of this clone. The chain joins TRBV27 to TRBJ1-1; D gene ambiguous. Trimming removed 5 bases at V and 1 base at J, with 17 bases between. Germline CDR1 MNHEY, CDR2 SMNVEV (reference sequence). CDR3 size: 16 residues. CDR3: CASSPRPGSPNTEAFF. The DNA of the CDR3 is TGTGCCAGCAGTCCACGACCGGGGAGCCCGAACACTGAAGCTTTCTTT.

Turning to this clone: The DNA is left out, because the CDR3 cannot be placed on it with certainty; the CDR3 is given as TCRdb lists it. The CDR3 spells CASSFLGTGEKLFF. The chain links TRBV5-4 to TRBJ1-4. The CDR3 spans 14 amino acids, including both terminal residues. Germline V gives CDR1 SGHNT, CDR2 YYREEE (reference sequence).

The chain joins TRBV2 to TRBJ2-2; TRBD2 might be the D (6 bases). The CDR3 is 15 residues long. The germline V gene encodes CDR1 SNHLY and CDR2 FYNNEI. Deletions cut 6 bases from V and 6 bases from J, with 17 bases between. This chain's CDR3 is CASSPGSLGAGELFF. The CDR3 nucleotides read TGTGCCAGCAGCCCCGGGAGCTTAGGGGCCGGGGAGCTGTTTTTT. Full variable domain (missing parts from reference TRBV2 and TRBJ2-2): EPEVTQTPSHQVTQMGQEVILRCVPISNHLYFYWYRQILGQKVEFLVSFYNNEISEKSEIFDDQFSVERPDGSNFTLKIRSTKLEDSAMYFCASSPGSLGAGELFFGEGSRLTVL.

V gene TRBV11-2 combines with J gene TRBJ1-4; 9 bases match TRBD1. This CDR3 is 16 amino acids long. Germline lookup yields CDR1 SGHAT and CDR2 FQNNGV. Unmatched junction bases numbered 9, after V lost 5 bases and J lost 5 bases. CDR3 protein: CASSPGTGYPNEKLFF. The CDR3 DNA reads TGTGCCAGCAGCCCGGGGACAGGGTATCCGAATGAAAAACTGTTTTTT.

The chain combines TRBV5-4 with TRBJ2-7, with 7 bases matching TRBD2. Germline CDR1 SGHNT, CDR2 YYREEE (reference sequence). The CDR3 has 16 amino acids. V shed 4 bases, J shed 7 bases, and the junction held 17 bases outside the gene matches. The CDR3 region is CASSRKLGGSQDEQYF. CDR3 nucleotides: TGTGCCAGCAGCCGGAAACTGGGGGGGAGTCAGGATGAGCAGTACTTC.

The chain recombines TRBV7-2 with TRBJ2-1, with D perhaps TRBD1 (6 bases). CDR3 size: 15 residues. Germline V gives CDR1 SGHTA, CDR2 FQGNSA. Trimming took off 1 base at V and 5 bases at J, with 12 bases between the two ends. DNA of the CDR3: TGTGCCAGCAGCTTAGACAGGGCTAATCACAATGAGCAGTTCTTC. Translated: CASSLDRANHNEQFF.

This chain uses TRBV10-2 with TRBJ1-1; weak D call: TRBD1 (5 bases). Trimming stripped 7 bases from V and 4 bases from J, with 13 bases between. Germline V lookup: CDR1 WSHSY, CDR2 SAAADI. The CDR3 is 13 amino acids. Here the CDR3 reads CASNPSGGTEAFF. CDR3 nucleotides: TGCGCCAGCAACCCCAGCGGGGGCACTGAAGCTTTCTTT.

This sequence joins TRBV7-2 and TRBJ1-5; no definite D call. V lost 5 bases, J lost 0 bases, and 11 bases lay in between. Germline V CDR1 and CDR2: SGHTA, FQGNSA. The length of the CDR3 is 15 residues. CDR3 sequence: CASSLQSYSNQPQHF. Here the CDR3 DNA reads TGTGCCAGCAGCCTCCAGAGCTATAGCAATCAGCCCCAGCATTTT.

This rearrangement joins TRBV11-2 to TRBJ2-1; D call uncertain. This CDR3 has 14 residues. With 0 bases removed from V and 5 bases from J, the gap between germline ends came to 8 bases. Germline V gene data show CDR1 as SGHAT and CDR2 as FQNNGV. CDR3 in amino acids: CASSLDRWNNEQFF. CDR3 nucleotides: TGTGCCAGCAGCTTAGATCGATGGAACAATGAGCAGTTCTTC.

The rearrangement joins TRBV19 to TRBJ2-7, with TRBD2 matching over 11 bases. CDR3 length: 19 residues. With V trimmed by 5 bases and J by 3 bases, 18 bases remained unmatched. CDR1 and CDR2 (germline): LNHDA, SQIVND (reference sequence). CDR3 residues: CASSAKLAGVTNSLYEQYF. In DNA, the CDR3 is TGTGCCAGTAGTGCAAAACTAGCGGGAGTGACCAATTCCCTCTACGAGCAGTACTTC.

The count of this clone is one. The genes are TRBV14 and TRBJ2-1, with TRBD1 identical over 7 bases. Losses at the gene ends were 5 bases for V and 8 bases for J; bases not matched to a gene: 9. The CDR3 consists of 14 residues. Per the germline V gene, CDR1 is SGHDN and CDR2 is FVKESK. The CDR3 spells CASSYHPGTDEQFF. CDR3 coding DNA: TGTGCCAGCAGCTACCACCCCGGGACAGATGAGCAGTTCTTC.

The gene calls are TRBV28 and TRBJ2-7; D is ambiguous. The CDR3 loop spans 12 amino acids. V lost 1 base, J lost 6 bases, and 7 bases lay in between. Germline V CDR1 and CDR2: MDHEN, SYDVKM. The CDR3 DNA sequence: TGTGCCAGCAGTTTATCCCCCAGCGAGCAGTACTTC. Translated: CASSLSPSEQYF.

Note on this clone: In the same sample, other DNA sequences code for this CDR3. The rearrangement links TRBV11-2 to TRBJ1-5; D ambiguous. The germline V gene has CDR1 SGHAT and CDR2 FQNNGV. The CDR3 extends over 13 amino acids. Trimming pared 3 bases from V and 5 bases from J, leaving 8 bases between. CDR3 residues: CASSLERDQPQHF. CDR3 nucleotide sequence: TGTGCCAGCAGCTTGGAGCGGGATCAGCCCCAGCATTTT.

This rearrangement joins TRBV6-5 to TRBJ1-2; possible D gene TRBD1, 5 bases. CDR1 MNHEY and CDR2 SVGAGI come from the germline V gene. This CDR3 has 11 residues. Trimming stripped 2 bases from V and 7 bases from J, with 5 bases between. CDR3 DNA sequence: TGTGCCAGCAGTTACGGGGGTGGCTACACCTTC. It codes for CASSYGGGYTF.

V and J are TRBV2 and TRBJ2-3, with D possibly matching TRBD1 (6 bases). The CDR3 runs 12 residues. The germline CDR1 and CDR2 sequences are SNHLY and FYNNEI. V was shortened by 9 bases and J by 3 bases, with 10 bases between the two germline ends. The CDR3 is CASTGFTDTQYF. In DNA form, the CDR3 reads TGTGCCAGTACAGGGTTTACAGATACGCAGTATTTT.

The rearrangement uses TRBV30 and TRBJ2-1; possibly TRBD2 for D (6 bases). Germline values: CDR1 GTSNPN, CDR2 SVGIG (reference sequence). Trimming took 1 base from V and 14 from J, leaving 18 bases between them. There are 13 residues in the CDR3. CDR3 residues: CAWSEILEGREFF. In nucleotides, the CDR3 is TGTGCCTGGAGTGAGATTTTGGAGGGCCGGGAGTTCTTC.

V gene TRBV5-4 combines with J gene TRBJ1-3, with D uncertain. CDR1 is SGHNT and CDR2 is YYREEE in the germline V gene (reference sequence). The CDR3 totals 16 residues. V lost 2 bases and J 0 bases, leaving 12 bases between the germline ends. The CDR3 bases are TGTGCCAGCAGCTTCATTGGCAGTTACTCTGGAAACACCATATATTTT. The encoded protein is CASSFIGSYSGNTIYF.

This clone appeared once. J is TRBJ1-4 and V is TRBV30; D is perhaps TRBD1 (6 bases). The germline CDR1 and CDR2 sequences are GTSNPN and SVGIG (reference sequence). V was cut by 4 bases and J by 7 bases, with 13 bases left in between. The CDR3 is 13 residues long. The CDR3, as DNA: TGTGCCTGGAACAGGGACCTCGGTGAAAAACTGTTTTTT. Protein product: CAWNRDLGEKLFF.

V and J are TRBV28 and TRBJ1-2; no clear D gene. The germline gives CDR1 MDHEN, CDR2 SYDVKM. V was shortened by 4 bases and J by 2 bases, with 23 bases between the two germline ends. The CDR3 runs 18 residues. The chain's CDR3 is CASSSHLYAPRSNYGYTF. The CDR3 region has the DNA TGTGCCAGCAGTTCACACCTATATGCTCCCAGAAGCAACTATGGCTACACCTTC.

This clone came up once. The chain links TRBV18 to TRBJ1-5; D is undetermined. The germline gives CDR1 KGHSH, CDR2 LQKENI. The CDR3 has 15 residues. V was clipped by 6 bases and J by 1 base, with 13 bases between them. CDR3: CASSPEAGSNQPQHF. CDR3 DNA: TGTGCCAGCTCCCCGGAAGCGGGCAGCAATCAGCCCCAGCATTTT.

V is TRBV6-1 and J is TRBJ1-4, with unresolved D. This CDR3 has 15 residues. The V and J ends lost 11 bases and 4 bases respectively, with 20 bases between them. Germline-derived CDR1 and CDR2 are MNHNS and SASEGT. Here the CDR3 reads CAAAFFWAVNEKLFF. The CDR3 coding sequence is TGTGCCGCGGCCTTTTTTTGGGCAGTTAATGAAAAACTGTTTTTT.

V gene TRBV5-1 combines with J gene TRBJ1-3, with D unresolved. V lost 4 bases to trimming and J lost 1 base, with 12 bases between them. CDR1 is SGHRS and CDR2 is YFSETQ in the germline V gene. This CDR3 has 15 amino acids. This chain's CDR3 is CASSPQGRSGNTIYF. Here the CDR3 DNA reads TGCGCCAGCAGCCCGCAAGGTCGTTCTGGAAACACCATATATTTT.